The rows below give T cell receptor beta chains drawn from one sample of a study of tumor-infiltrating lymphocytes in localized non-small cell lung cancer. Method: immunoSEQ multiplex PCR; TCRdb's copy keeps in-frame clones and lacks some. The sample contains 21,000 or so clones, just under 75% of which appear only once. The sequenced sample consisted of lung tumor tissue. These receptors originate from a human donor with non-small cell lung cancer. CDR3s include the opening cysteine and the closing phenylalanine or tryptophan. Fields, in order: V gene, J gene, D gene, clone size, CDR3 DNA, CDR3 protein. The D gene is left open where the match is weak. Only some rows state a clone size, as once, few, many or a class for expanded clones.

V gene: TRBV5-5
J gene: TRBJ2-7
D gene: -
clone size: -
CDR3 DNA: TGTGCCAGCAGCTTGGCAAGAGACCGACCGCACACCTACGAGCAGTACTTC
CDR3 protein: CASSLARDRPHTYEQYF

V gene: TRBV4-1
J gene: TRBJ1-2
D gene: -
clone size: -
CDR3 DNA: TGCGCCGGCAGCCAAGATCTGTACAGATTGAACTATGGCTACACCTTC
CDR3 protein: CAGSQDLYRLNYGYTF

V gene: TRBV18
J gene: TRBJ1-2
D gene: -
clone size: few
CDR3 DNA: TGTGCCAGCTCACCACTTAAGACAGACCCCTATGATGGCTACACCTTC
CDR3 protein: CASSPLKTDPYDGYTF

V gene: TRBV19
J gene: TRBJ1-5
D gene: TRBD1
clone size: -
CDR3 DNA: TGTGCCAGTAGGGCGGGACAGGGATATCAGCCCCAGCATTTT
CDR3 protein: CASRAGQGYQPQHF

V gene: TRBV9
J gene: TRBJ2-7
D gene: -
clone size: -
CDR3 DNA: TGTGCCAGCAGCGTAGAAACAGGCGGCTACGAGCAGTACTTC
CDR3 protein: CASSVETGGYEQYF

V gene: TRBV12-5
J gene: TRBJ2-1
D gene: TRBD2
clone size: -
CDR3 DNA: TGTGCTAGTGGTGACTCCACGGGGGGACCCTACAATGAGCAGTTCTTC
CDR3 protein: CASGDSTGGPYNEQFF

V gene: TRBV2
J gene: TRBJ2-1
D gene: TRBD2
clone size: few
CDR3 DNA: TGTGCCAGCAGTGGGGTAGCGGGGGCTTCCTCCTACAATGAGCAGTTCTTC
CDR3 protein: CASSGVAGASSYNEQFF

V gene: TRBV4-3
J gene: TRBJ1-4
D gene: TRBD1
clone size: -
CDR3 DNA: TGCGCCAGCAGCCAAGACGGAGGGACAGGGGGTGAAAAACTGTTTTTT
CDR3 protein: CASSQDGGTGGEKLFF

V gene: TRBV6-5
J gene: TRBJ2-7
D gene: -
clone size: -
CDR3 DNA: TGTGCCAGCAGTTACGGACAGAGGGGTTACGAGCAGTACTTC
CDR3 protein: CASSYGQRGYEQYF

V gene: TRBV7-2
J gene: TRBJ1-5
D gene: -
clone size: -
CDR3 DNA: TGTGCCAGCAGCTTAGACTCCCAGAGGCCCCAGCATTTT
CDR3 protein: CASSLDSQRPQHF

V gene: TRBV27
J gene: TRBJ2-7
D gene: -
clone size: -
CDR3 DNA: TGTGCCAGCAGTTTCGGTAAATCCTACGAGCAGTACTTC
CDR3 protein: CASSFGKSYEQYF

V gene: TRBV7-2
J gene: TRBJ1-2
D gene: TRBD1
clone size: -
CDR3 DNA: TGTGCCAGCAGCTTAGCGCTGTCAGGGGGCTATGGCTACACCTTC
CDR3 protein: CASSLALSGGYGYTF

V gene: TRBV7-6
J gene: TRBJ2-3
D gene: TRBD1
clone size: few
CDR3 DNA: TGTGCCAGCAGCAGGGGGCCCGACCAGGATACGCAGTATTTT
CDR3 protein: CASSRGPDQDTQYF

V gene: TRBV6-4
J gene: TRBJ2-5
D gene: -
clone size: -
CDR3 DNA: TGTGCCAGCAGAAGCCAGTTGGGTCGCGATTTGGCCCAGTACTTC
CDR3 protein: CASRSQLGRDLAQYF

V gene: TRBV18
J gene: TRBJ2-7
D gene: TRBD1
clone size: once
CDR3 DNA: TGTGCCAGCTCACCACCGGTGACAGGGAACACCTACGAGCAGTACTTC
CDR3 protein: CASSPPVTGNTYEQYF

V gene: TRBV14
J gene: TRBJ2-5
D gene: TRBD2
clone size: -
CDR3 DNA: TGTGCCAGCAGCCAAGGGGGAGGGCGGCAAGAGACCCAGTACTTC
CDR3 protein: CASSQGGGRQETQYF

V gene: TRBV10-3
J gene: TRBJ1-4
D gene: -
clone size: medium-sized
CDR3 DNA: TGTGCCATCAATCAACAGGGATTCGTTGAAAAACTGTTTTTT
CDR3 protein: CAINQQGFVEKLFF

V gene: TRBV5-6
J gene: TRBJ1-1
D gene: -
clone size: -
CDR3 DNA: TGTGCCAGCAGCTTGTTTTGGTTAGGCACCCAAACTGAAGCTTTCTTT
CDR3 protein: CASSLFWLGTQTEAFF

V gene: TRBV30
J gene: TRBJ1-3
D gene: -
clone size: -
CDR3 DNA: TGTGCCTGGAGTGTGTCTGGAAACACCATATATTTT
CDR3 protein: CAWSVSGNTIYF

V gene: TRBV4-2
J gene: TRBJ2-1
D gene: TRBD2
clone size: -
CDR3 DNA: TGTGCCAGCAGCCAAGTACAACTAGCGGGGGCCTACAATGAGCAGTTCTTC
CDR3 protein: CASSQVQLAGAYNEQFF